One and the same sample provided the 11 T cell receptor beta chains below, sequenced in a study of T cells in Graves' hyperthyroidism and ophthalmopathy. Amplified TCR beta CDR3 regions came from RNA transcripts. The TCR CDR3 was amplified in a first-round RT-PCR using the HTBI primer set. TCRdb reanalysed the multiplex PCR reads using MiXCR and keeps one entry per CDR3 protein. The repertoire holds 530,000 or so distinct CDR3 sequences, with approximately 44% as singletons. The sample taken for sequencing was peripheral blood or thyroid tissue (not recorded which). The origin of the receptors is a woman under 30 with Graves' hyperthyroidism.

On this clonotype itself: This may be a read error: a much more frequent sequence differs by one nucleotide. This chain uses TRBV20-1 with TRBJ2-7; D not resolved. This CDR3 spans 12 amino acids. CDR1 is DFQATT, CDR2 SNEGSKA, per germline (reference sequence). DNA for the CDR3: TGCAGTGCTAGCCCCACCTCCTACGGGCAGTACTTC. This gives the protein CSASPTSYGQYF.

Many counts were recorded for this clonotype. The rearrangement links TRBV4-1 to TRBJ2-5; the match to TRBD1 covers 8 bases. CDR3 length equals 16 residues. Germline-derived CDR1 and CDR2 are MGHRA and YSYEKL. V was pared by 0 bases and J by 3 bases, with 6 bases of the junction left unmatched. The CDR3 reads CASSQDMTGAEETQYF. The DNA for the CDR3 is TGCGCCAGCAGCCAAGACATGACAGGGGCAGAAGAGACCCAGTACTTC.

There are many counts of this clonotype. The chain joins TRBV7-8 to TRBJ1-5; D gene uncertain. CDR3 length: 14 amino acids. Germline V gene sequence: CDR1 SGHVS, CDR2 FQNEAQ. V shed 7 bases and J shed 4 bases, with 14 bases lying between them. The CDR3, as DNA: TGTGCCAGCAACGACCGTGGCCTTAATCAGCCCCAGCATTTT. It translates to CASNDRGLNQPQHF.

This clonotype was counted only a few times. The V and J genes are TRBV11-3 and TRBJ2-7; 7 nucleotides match TRBD2. CDR1 and CDR2 (germline): SGHNT, YENEEA. The CDR3 totals 16 residues. J was trimmed by 3 bases and V by 1 base; bases with no gene match: 9. CDR3 in DNA: TGTGCCAGCAGCTTAGCAAGCGGGATGGCTGGCTACGAGCAGTACTTC. It yields the protein CASSLASGMAGYEQYF.

This sequence joins TRBV3-2 and TRBJ1-1. TRBV3-2 corresponds to a pseudogene. The CDR3 consists of 15 residues. This CDR3 reads CASSQGEHRILKAFF. CDR3 bases: TGTGCCAGCAGCCAAGGTGAACACCGAATCCTAAAAGCTTTCTTT.

The chain uses TRBV5-4 and TRBJ1-6; D unresolved. This CDR3 has 14 residues. Germline assignment: CDR1 SGHNT and CDR2 YYREEE (reference sequence). V lost 5 bases and J 5 bases, leaving 11 bases between the germline ends. CDR3 protein: CASRPVADNSPLHF. CDR3 in DNA: TGTGCCAGCAGACCGGTCGCGGATAATTCACCCCTCCACTTT.

V usage is TRBV2 and J usage is TRBJ1-5; D remains unclear. This CDR3 region has 13 residues. Germline-derived CDR1 and CDR2 are SNHLY and FYNNEI. The germline V and J ends were trimmed by 8 bases and 1 base, with 9 bases remaining between them. CDR3 protein: CASRQESNQPQHF. CDR3 in DNA: TGTGCCAGCCGCCAAGAGAGCAATCAGCCCCAGCATTTT.

This clonotype was counted at least ten times. This sequence joins TRBV5-6 and TRBJ2-6; 8 nucleotides match TRBD1. V was pared by 7 bases and J by 11 bases, with 8 bases of the junction left unmatched. Looked up from germline, CDR1 is SGHDT and CDR2 is YYEEEE. The CDR3 runs 13 residues. The CDR3 reads CASGQGRRDVLTF. The CDR3 DNA reads TGTGCCAGCGGACAGGGACGTAGGGACGTCCTGACTTTC.

The chain combines TRBV6-1 with TRBJ1-2; a possible D gene is TRBD1 (5 bases). Germline V lookup: CDR1 MNHNS, CDR2 SASEGT. This CDR3 region has 16 residues. V lost 4 bases and J 8 bases, leaving 23 bases between the germline ends. DNA for the CDR3: TGTGCCAGCAGTGCTAGAGCCGGGACCCCCAAGCGCGGCTACACCTTC. Residues: CASSARAGTPKRGYTF.

The rearrangement joins TRBV15 to TRBJ2-7; no definite D call. The CDR3 sequence is 14 residues long. The germline CDR1 and CDR2 sequences are LNHNV and YYDKDF (reference sequence). V was cut by 0 bases and J by 7 bases, with 13 bases left in between. DNA of the CDR3: TGTGCCACCAGCAGAGATCGGAGTCCGGATGAGCAGTACTTC. This sequence encodes CATSRDRSPDEQYF.

The chain combines TRBV7-9 with TRBJ2-7, with unresolved D. V was shortened by 4 bases and J by 10 bases, with 11 bases between the two germline ends. This CDR3 contains 11 residues. The germline V gene has CDR1 SEHNR and CDR2 FQNEAQ (reference sequence). DNA of the CDR3: TGTGCCAGCAGCTCTCAAACCCCTCAGTACTTC. Protein: CASSSQTPQYF. The complete variable domain, with remaining parts taken from reference TRBV7-9 and TRBJ2-7, reads DTGVSQNPRHKITKRGQNVTFRCDPISEHNRLYWYRQTLGQGPEFLTYFQNEAQLEKSRLLSDRFSAERPKGSFSTLEIQRTEQGDSAMYLCASSSQTPQYFGPGTRLTVT.